This is a list of T cell receptor beta chains from one sample in a study of T-cell reconstitution after alpha-beta-depleted transplantation in children. TCRdb re-analysed the PCR reads in MiXCR, keeping a single row per CDR3 protein. This sample yields about 190,000 distinct CDR3 sequences, of which 11% are seen a single time; less than 15% belongs to the top ten. The sample was PBMCs, taken before TCRalphabeta/CD19-depleted stem cell transplant. These receptors were obtained from a boy between 2 and 10 years old with acute myeloid leukemia, due to receive a stem cell transplant. The CDR3 runs from the conserved cysteine through the conserved F or W. The D gene is left open where the match is weak. The listing skips clone size in some rows; elsewhere it reads once, few, many or a size class.

TRBJ1-1	TRBV5-1	-	many	TGCGCCAGCAGCTTGTCCGGGTACACGAACACTGAAGCTTTCTTT	CASSLSGYTNTEAFF
TRBJ1-1	TRBV30	-	few	TGTGCCTGGAACGCGAACACTGAAGCTTTCTTT	CAWNANTEAFF
TRBJ1-5	TRBV27	-	many	TGTGCCAGCAGTAAAACTACCGGGACGGTCAATCAGCCCCAGCATTTT	CASSKTTGTVNQPQHF
TRBJ2-5	TRBV7-8	TRBD2	many	TGTGCCAGCAGCTTCCGACTAGCGGGAACGGAGACCCAGTACTTC	CASSFRLAGTETQYF
TRBJ2-1	TRBV28	TRBD1	many	TGTGCCAGCAGTACCCGGGACAGGGGGCCGAATGAGCAGTTCTTC	CASSTRDRGPNEQFF
TRBJ1-2	TRBV7-9	TRBD1	many	TGTGCCAGCAGCTTAGAGGACAGGGTAGACTATGGCTACACCTTC	CASSLEDRVDYGYTF
TRBJ1-5	TRBV18	-	many	TGTGCCAGCTCACTGTCAGGGGACCAGCCCCAGCATTTT	CASSLSGDQPQHF
TRBJ2-3	TRBV6-1	-	many	TGTGCCAGCAGCCGATCACGGTTGAGCACAGATACGCAGTATTTT	CASSRSRLSTDTQYF
TRBJ2-3	TRBV2	TRBD2	once	TGTGCCAGCCTGATGGGACTAGGAACAGATACGCAGTATTTT	CASLMGLGTDTQYF
TRBJ2-7	TRBV11-2	TRBD1	many	TGTGCCAGCAGCGGAGACAGGGATGCTGCCTACGAGCAGTACTTC	CASSGDRDAAYEQYF
TRBJ1-2	TRBV15	-	-	TGTGCCACCGCCCTCGGAGGGTATGGCTACACCTTC	CATALGGYGYTF
TRBJ2-5	TRBV20-1	TRBD1	many	TGCAGTGCTAGGAAGGGGGCTGGGGAGACCCAGTACTTC	CSARKGAGETQYF
TRBJ1-1	TRBV5-1	-	many	TGCGCCAGCAGCCACCCCGGGGTATACGGCACTGAAGCTTTCTTT	CASSHPGVYGTEAFF
TRBJ2-6	TRBV29-1	TRBD1	many	TGCAGCGTTGTGGGGGACAGGGTCGGGGCCAACGTCCTGACTTTC	CSVVGDRVGANVLTF
TRBJ2-5	TRBV5-1	-	many	TGCGCCAGCATAAGTACTACGGCCAGTAAAGAGACCCAGTACTTC	CASISTTASKETQYF